This T cell receptor beta chain is from a study of T cell responses to AZD1222 COVID-19 vaccine. Overall study findings and caveats: In the spike-specific TCR repertoire, nearly half reportedly target unmutated variant regions. Spike-specific TCR breadth rose after two AZD1222 doses, and depth rose as well. A mostly white British donor set with more females was recruited, and clonal diversity was possibly underestimated.

Concerning this clone itself: As yet, its antigen is unknown.

TCRdb's copy holds only in-frame clones and misses some; the assay was immunoSEQ multiplex PCR. Of some 96,000 clones detected, approximately 84% appear once; the ten largest clones hold 13% to 15%. Pooling of second doses given at about 4 or about 12 weeks was done. The germline CDR1 and CDR2 sequences are SEHNR and FQNEAQ (reference sequence). The CDR3 totals 13 residues. Trimming removed 4 bases from V and 4 bases from J, with 8 bases in between. This TCR came from an adult who received the AZD1222 COVID-19 vaccine. The input for sequencing was peripheral blood, taken 28 days after the second AZD1222 dose. The V gene is TRBV7-9, the J gene TRBJ1-5; D is unclear. CDR3 residues: CASSWRENQPQHF. The CDR3 DNA reads TGTGCCAGCAGCTGGCGGGAGAATCAGCCCCAGCATTTT.